This passage covers 8 T cell receptor beta chains from one sample sequenced in a study of control samples from healthy donors and cancer patients. Produced via immunoSEQ multiplex PCR; TCRdb's table is partial and in-frame only. Of tens of thousands of clones in the sample, 75% to 90% are singletons; the top ten hold around 9.1%. Sequences were obtained from blood. The receptors were gathered from a man aged 65 to 79 in good health.

This chain joins TRBV5-1 and TRBJ2-5; D not resolved. Trimming removed 2 bases from V and 2 bases from J, with 7 bases in between. Germline loops: CDR1 SGHRS, CDR2 YFSETQ. The CDR3 is 13 amino acids. The CDR3 sequence is CASSLNPQETQYF. CDR3 coding DNA: TGCGCCAGCAGCTTAAACCCGCAAGAGACCCAGTACTTC.

The V gene is TRBV7-2, the J gene TRBJ2-7; TRBD2 agrees at 9 bases. The CDR3 is made up of 17 amino acids. The germline gives CDR1 SGHTA, CDR2 FQGNSA. J gave up 2 bases and V 4 bases, and 12 bases lay outside the gene matches. The DNA for the CDR3 is TGTGCCAGCAGCTCCGCGGTAGCGGGGGCAATCGCCTACGAGCAGTACTTC. Translation: CASSSAVAGAIAYEQYF.

The chain couples TRBV18 to TRBJ2-3, with TRBD2 identical over 11 bases. J lost 2 bases, V lost 1 base, and 2 bases had no gene match. This CDR3 comprises 16 residues. The germline V gene has CDR1 KGHSH and CDR2 LQKENI. The CDR3 DNA is TGTGCCAGCTCACCACAGACTAGCGGGGACACAGATACGCAGTATTTT. This translates into CASSPQTSGDTDTQYF.

This chain links TRBV24-1 with TRBJ2-1, with D perhaps matching TRBD1 (6 bases). Germline CDR1 is KGHDR and CDR2 is SFDVKD. Trimming removed 1 base at V and 3 bases at J, with 12 bases between. The CDR3 totals 16 residues. The CDR3 protein is CATSDFRGFDYNEQFF. The DNA for the CDR3 is TGTGCCACCAGTGATTTTAGGGGGTTCGACTACAATGAGCAGTTCTTC.

The rearrangement joins TRBV6-5 to TRBJ2-5; 16 positions match TRBD2. The trim removed 7 bases at V and 5 bases at J, leaving 4 bases unmatched. Germline loops: CDR1 MNHEY, CDR2 SVGAGI. The CDR3 has 15 amino acids. This chain's CDR3 is CASIGTSGGAETQYF. The CDR3 DNA reads TGTGCCAGCATAGGGACTAGCGGGGGGGCGGAGACCCAGTACTTC.

The chain's CDR3 is CASRINRGWVIQYF. CDR3 in DNA: TGCGCCAGCAGAATTAACAGGGGTTGGGTCATTCAGTACTTC. This chain joins TRBV23-1 and TRBJ2-4; 7 bases map to TRBD1. TRBV23-1 is classed as an ORF, of uncertain function. CDR3 length equals 14 residues. Germline trimming cut 6 bases from V and 9 bases from J; bases unmatched to any gene: 11.

This chain joins TRBV2 and TRBJ2-3; TRBD2 matches 7 bases. The CDR3 spans 15 residues. Germline V gene lookup returns CDR1 SNHLY and CDR2 FYNNEI. After removal of 4 bases from V and 0 bases from J, the junction contained 4 bases not matched to a gene. The CDR3 bases are TGTGCCAGCAGTGCCCGGGAGGACAGCACAGATACGCAGTATTTT. Protein: CASSAREDSTDTQYF.

The CDR3 DNA is TGTGCCAGCAGCTTGCTCGTAGGGCCCTCTGGAAACACCATATATTTT. Translated, it gives CASSLLVGPSGNTIYF. The rearrangement uses TRBV5-5 and TRBJ1-3; D remains unclear. V dropped 1 base and J dropped 0 bases, with 11 bases sitting between them. CDR3 length: 16 amino acids. Looked up from germline, CDR1 is SGHKS and CDR2 is YYEKEE (reference sequence).